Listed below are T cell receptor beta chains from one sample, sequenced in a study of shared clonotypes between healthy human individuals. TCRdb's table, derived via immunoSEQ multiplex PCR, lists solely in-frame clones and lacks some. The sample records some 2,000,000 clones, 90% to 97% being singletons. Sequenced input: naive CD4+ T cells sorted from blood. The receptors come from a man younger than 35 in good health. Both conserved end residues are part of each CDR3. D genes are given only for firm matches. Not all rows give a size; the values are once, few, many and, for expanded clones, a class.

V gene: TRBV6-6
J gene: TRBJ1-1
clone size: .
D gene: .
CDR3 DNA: TGTGCCAGCAACCAGGGGTTTAACACTGAAGCTTTCTTT
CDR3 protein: CASNQGFNTEAFF

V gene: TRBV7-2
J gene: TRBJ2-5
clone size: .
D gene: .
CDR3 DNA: TGTGCCAGCAGCTTAGGGGTCCAGCGGACCGCGGCCCAGTACTTC
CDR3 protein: CASSLGVQRTAAQYF

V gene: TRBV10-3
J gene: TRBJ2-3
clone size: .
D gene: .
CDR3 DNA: TGTGCCATGGGGACGGAGGCAGGGGGGGATACGCAGTATTTT
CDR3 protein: CAMGTEAGGDTQYF

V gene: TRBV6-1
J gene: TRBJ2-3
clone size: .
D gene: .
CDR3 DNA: TGTGCCAGCAGACCTTCACGGGAGTGGTATGATACGCAGTATTTT
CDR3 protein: CASRPSREWYDTQYF

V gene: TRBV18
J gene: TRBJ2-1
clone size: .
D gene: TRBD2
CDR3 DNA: TGTGCCAGTTCCTCTAGCGGGGAAGGATGGGAGCAGTTCTTC
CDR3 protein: CASSSSGEGWEQFF

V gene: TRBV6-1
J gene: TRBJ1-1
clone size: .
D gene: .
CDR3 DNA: TGTGCCAGCCTGATAATTCCGAACACTGAAGCTTTCTTT
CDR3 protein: CASLIIPNTEAFF

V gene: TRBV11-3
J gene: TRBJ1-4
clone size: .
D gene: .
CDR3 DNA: TGTGCCAGCAGCTTATTACCGGGCCCCCATGCGCAAACTAATGAAAAACTGTTTTTT
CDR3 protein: CASSLLPGPHAQTNEKLFF

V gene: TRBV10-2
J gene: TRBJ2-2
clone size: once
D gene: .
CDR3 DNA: TGCGCCAGCAGTGAAAGCGGGAACACCGGGGAGCTGTTTTTT
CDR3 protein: CASSESGNTGELFF

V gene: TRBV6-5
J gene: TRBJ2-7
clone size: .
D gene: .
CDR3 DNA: TGTGCCAGCAGTTCGTCAGGGTCGTACGAGCAGTACTTC
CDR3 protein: CASSSSGSYEQYF

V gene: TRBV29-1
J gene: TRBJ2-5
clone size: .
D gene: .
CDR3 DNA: TGCAGCTTCCCTCCCGCCTCAGGGCTTCAAAGTGGCCAGTACTTC
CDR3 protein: CSFPPASGLQSGQYF

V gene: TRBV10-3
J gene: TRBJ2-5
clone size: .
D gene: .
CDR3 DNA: TGTGCCATCAGTGACCCGGGCCTTAATCTCGAAGAGACCCAGTACTTC
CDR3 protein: CAISDPGLNLEETQYF

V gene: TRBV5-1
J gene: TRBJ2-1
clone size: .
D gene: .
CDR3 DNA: TGCGCCAGCAGCTCGCTGGACCGGACCAATGAGCAGTTCTTC
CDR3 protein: CASSSLDRTNEQFF

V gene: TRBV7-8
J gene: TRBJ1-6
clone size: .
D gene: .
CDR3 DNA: TGTGCCAGCAGATCTCCCCTAAGGGGGGGCCTTAGCTCCTATAATTCACCCCTCCACTTT
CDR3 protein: CASRSPLRGGLSSYNSPLHF

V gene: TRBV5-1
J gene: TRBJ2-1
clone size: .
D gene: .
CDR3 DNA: TGCGCCAGCAGCTTGGTTGGCGGCCACTACAATGAGCAGTTCTTC
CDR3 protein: CASSLVGGHYNEQFF

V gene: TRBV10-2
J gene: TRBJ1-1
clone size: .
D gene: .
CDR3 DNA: TGCGCCAGCAGGGGGGTGGGTAGCCGCACTGAAGCTTTCTTT
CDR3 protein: CASRGVGSRTEAFF

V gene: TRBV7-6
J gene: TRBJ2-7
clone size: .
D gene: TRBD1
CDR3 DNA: TGTGCCAGCAGGAACAGGGGCCCCTACGAGCAGTACTTC
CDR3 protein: CASRNRGPYEQYF

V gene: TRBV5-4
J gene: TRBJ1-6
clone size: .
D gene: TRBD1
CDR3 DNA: TGTGCCAGCAGCCCGGGGACAGATTATAATTCACCCCTCCACTTT
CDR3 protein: CASSPGTDYNSPLHF